A single sample is the source of the 27 T cell receptor beta chains below, sequenced in a study of OX40 agonist ivuxolimab in advanced cancers. Generated by immunoSEQ multiplex PCR, the TCRdb table keeps only in-frame clones and is missing some. The table has 90,000 or so clones, about 83% seen once; the top ten hold about 1.5%. This sample comprised CD4+ or CD8+ T cells sorted from blood, obtained in a trial of the OX40 agonist ivuxolimab. These TCRs come from an adult with an advanced solid tumor such as melanoma, head and neck, liver or kidney cancer.

This chain connects TRBV4-1 to TRBJ2-4, with TRBD2 identical over 12 bases. V lost 1 base and J lost 0; bases outside the gene matches: 10. Germline V gives CDR1 MGHRA, CDR2 YSYEKL. This CDR3 spans 20 amino acids. CDR3 coding DNA: TGCGCCAGCAGCCAAGCGGCTAGCGGGGGGGCAGGGGTAGCCAAAAACATTCAGTACTTC. This gives the protein CASSQAASGGAGVAKNIQYF.

The gene calls are TRBV28 and TRBJ1-5; the match to TRBD1 covers 7 bases. Germline V gene lookup returns CDR1 MDHEN and CDR2 SYDVKM. This CDR3 is 16 amino acids long. J gave up 2 bases and V 4 bases, and 8 bases lay outside the gene matches. For the CDR3, the DNA is TGTGCCAGCAGTTCAGCAGGGGGGTTAGGCAATCAGCCCCAGCATTTT. This translates into CASSSAGGLGNQPQHF.

The V gene is TRBV4-1, the J gene TRBJ2-7; D perhaps matches TRBD1 (6 bases). V was trimmed by 0 bases and J by 7 bases, leaving 13 bases between them. The CDR3 totals 14 residues. Per the germline V gene, CDR1 is MGHRA and CDR2 is YSYEKL. The CDR3 sequence: CASSQEGGSREQYF. The CDR3 nucleotides are TGCGCCAGCAGCCAAGAAGGGGGATCGAGAGAGCAGTACTTC.

The chain's CDR3 is CASSQAGTYFTSGNTIYF. CDR3 DNA: TGTGCCAGCAGCCAAGCGGGGACGTATTTTACCTCTGGAAACACCATATATTTT. This chain links TRBV4-2 with TRBJ1-3; the D gene is possibly TRBD1 (5 bases). V gave up 1 base and J gave up 0 bases, with 16 bases separating them. Germline CDR1 is LGHNA and CDR2 is YNFKEQ. This CDR3 is built from 18 residues.

This clone was detected a few times. The chain links TRBV2 to TRBJ1-2; 8 positions match TRBD1. The V gene's germline CDR1 is SNHLY and CDR2 FYNNEI. V lost 8 bases to trimming and J lost 4 bases; unmatched junction nucleotides: 6. This CDR3 is 13 amino acids long. The CDR3 nucleotides read TGTGCCAGCCGCCCAGGGGGCGGCTATGGCTACACCTTC. Residues: CASRPGGGYGYTF.

The V call is TRBV19, the J call TRBJ1-2; 7 bases line up with TRBD1. The CDR3 has 14 residues. V shed 7 bases and J 4 bases; nucleotides not matched to a gene: 9. CDR1 LNHDA and CDR2 SQIVND come from the germline V gene (reference sequence). The CDR3 DNA follows: TGTGCCAGTATCGACAGGGAGCGCGGCTATGGCTACACCTTC. This translates into CASIDRERGYGYTF.

The rearrangement uses TRBV9 and TRBJ2-1; D not resolved. V was trimmed by 2 bases and J by 0 bases, leaving 6 bases between them. The CDR3 has 14 residues. Germline-derived CDR1 and CDR2 are SGDLS and YYNGEE. The CDR3: CASSVQSSYNEQFF. Written as DNA, the CDR3 is TGTGCCAGCAGCGTCCAAAGCTCCTACAATGAGCAGTTCTTC.

This clone has only one observation. The chain couples TRBV19 to TRBJ2-5; 15 bases match TRBD2. V trimming: 6 bases; J trimming: 5 bases; junction bases outside the gene matches: 7. Germline assignment: CDR1 LNHDA and CDR2 SQIVND (reference sequence). The CDR3 totals 16 residues. The CDR3 coding sequence is TGTGCCAGTAGCCCAGGGACTAGCGGGGGGTTGGAGACCCAGTACTTC. Translating it yields CASSPGTSGGLETQYF.

The chain couples TRBV30 to TRBJ1-1, with D uncertain. The CDR3 is 14 amino acids. V was trimmed by 3 bases and J by 3 bases, leaving 14 bases between them. The germline V gene has CDR1 GTSNPN and CDR2 SVGIG (reference sequence). The CDR3, as DNA: TGTGCCTGGAGGGAATGGGAATCCCACACTGAAGCTTTCTTT. It yields the protein CAWREWESHTEAFF. Combining the CDR3 with reference TRBV30 and TRBJ1-1 gives the whole variable domain SQTIHQWPATLVQPVGSPLSLECTVEGTSNPNLYWYRQAAGRGLQLLFYSVGIGQISSEVPQNLSASRPQDRQFILSSKKLLLSDSGFYLCAWREWESHTEAFFGQGTRLTVV.

The genes are TRBV14 and TRBJ2-4; perhaps TRBD1 as D (7 bases). Germline-derived CDR1 and CDR2 are SGHDN and FVKESK. This CDR3 has 17 residues. Trimming removed 4 bases at V and 0 bases at J, with 16 bases between. The CDR3 DNA is TGTGCCAGCAGCCGCGGGACAGATTACTTAGCCAAAAACATTCAGTACTTC. Translated, it gives CASSRGTDYLAKNIQYF.

The gene calls are TRBV18 and TRBJ2-5; D tentatively fits TRBD1 or TRBD2 (5 bases each). The germline V gene has CDR1 KGHSH and CDR2 LQKENI. There are 15 residues in the CDR3. V dropped 8 bases and J dropped 5 bases, with 21 bases sitting between them. CDR3 in DNA: TGTGCCAGCCTCCGGGGCAAGGGCCACACCGAGACCCAGTACTTC. Translated: CASLRGKGHTETQYF.

The CDR3 loop is CASSVSGTGNNQPQHF. The CDR3 nucleotides read TGCGCCAGCAGCGTAAGCGGGACAGGGAACAATCAGCCCCAGCATTTT. The chain links TRBV4-1 to TRBJ1-5; 9 nucleotides line up with TRBD1. V was pared by 5 bases and J by 3 bases, with 8 bases of the junction left unmatched. CDR1 and CDR2 (germline): MGHRA, YSYEKL. CDR3 length: 16 amino acids.

The chain is built from TRBV30 and TRBJ1-2; 7 positions match TRBD1. The germline gives CDR1 GTSNPN, CDR2 SVGIG (reference sequence). V was clipped by 0 bases and J by 5 bases; unmatched bases: 6. This CDR3 region has 14 residues. CDR3 residues: CAWSVSGGIYGYTF. In nucleotides, the CDR3 is TGTGCCTGGAGTGTCTCAGGGGGAATATATGGCTACACCTTC.

This clone was found a few times. The chain employs TRBV19 and TRBJ1-2; D remains unclear. The germline CDR1 and CDR2 sequences are LNHDA and SQIVND (reference sequence). V lost 3 bases to trimming and J lost 4 bases, with 12 bases between them. CDR3 length: 14 residues. In nucleotides, the CDR3 is TGTGCCAGTAGTATCCCCCAAGTCGGCTATGGCTACACCTTC. Protein product: CASSIPQVGYGYTF.

This chain connects TRBV2 to TRBJ2-7, with 8 positions matching TRBD1. The CDR3 spans 14 residues. Germline trimming cut 6 bases from V and 2 bases from J; bases unmatched to any gene: 6. The germline V gene has CDR1 SNHLY and CDR2 FYNNEI. CDR3 coding DNA: TGTGCCAGCAGGAGGGAGACAGGGGCCTACGAGCAGTACTTC. It encodes CASRRETGAYEQYF.

The chain has TRBV7-2 and TRBJ1-5; D not certain. Germline CDR1 SGHTA, CDR2 FQGNSA. Trimming removed 2 bases at V and 7 bases at J, with 6 bases between. The CDR3 extends over 12 amino acids. CDR3 DNA: TGTGCCAGCAGCTTAACGGAGCAGCCCCAGCATTTT. This gives the protein CASSLTEQPQHF.

V and J are TRBV19 and TRBJ2-1, with 9 bases lining up with TRBD2. V lost 5 bases to trimming and J lost 8 bases; unmatched junction nucleotides: 13. Germline V CDR1 and CDR2: LNHDA, SQIVND (reference sequence). This CDR3 contains 16 residues. CDR3: CASSPDRSGGWDEQFF. DNA for the CDR3: TGTGCCAGTAGTCCCGATCGTAGCGGGGGTTGGGATGAGCAGTTCTTC.

The rearrangement links TRBV29-1 to TRBJ2-7; possibly TRBD1 for D (6 bases). This CDR3 is built from 13 residues. V was shortened by 4 bases and J by 7 bases, with 17 bases between the two germline ends. Germline V lookup: CDR1 SQVTM, CDR2 ANQGSEA. The chain's CDR3 is CSVGPTGASEQYF. The CDR3 bases are TGCAGCGTTGGTCCGACAGGAGCAAGTGAGCAGTACTTC.

V usage is TRBV20-1 and J usage is TRBJ2-4; 7 bases fit TRBD2. The CDR3 is made up of 11 amino acids. Per germline, CDR1 DFQATT and CDR2 SNEGSKA (reference sequence). J lost 7 bases, V lost 5 bases, and 2 bases had no gene match. The CDR3, as DNA: TGCAGTGCTGGGGAGGGGAACATTCAGTACTTC. This sequence encodes CSAGEGNIQYF.

The J gene is TRBJ1-1, the V gene TRBV6-5; the match to TRBD1 covers 7 bases. The J segment lost 6 bases and the V segment lost 6 bases, leaving 16 bases of the junction unmatched. The CDR3 totals 16 residues. Germline V gives CDR1 MNHEY, CDR2 SVGAGI. Written as DNA, the CDR3 is TGTGCCAGCAGATACCAGGGGACAGCGAAAACGTCTGAAGCTTTCTTT. Protein product: CASRYQGTAKTSEAFF.

The chain combines TRBV10-3 with TRBJ1-1, with 7 bases matching TRBD1. Trimming removed 4 bases from V and 7 bases from J; junction bases left unmatched: 9. Germline CDR1 is ENHRY and CDR2 is SYGVKD. The CDR3 sequence is 14 residues long. The DNA for the CDR3 is TGTGCCATCAGTGCGCCGACAGGGACTAGTGAAGCTTTCTTT. Amino acids: CAISAPTGTSEAFF.

The chain combines TRBV28 with TRBJ2-2; TRBD2 matches 9 bases. Trimming removed 7 bases from V and 4 bases from J; junction bases left unmatched: 4. The CDR3 has 14 amino acids. The V gene's germline CDR1 is MDHEN and CDR2 SYDVKM. The CDR3 region has the DNA TGTGCCAGCATTCCAGCGGGGGGCACCGGGGAGCTGTTTTTT. Translating gives CASIPAGGTGELFF.

V and J are TRBV5-6 and TRBJ1-4, with 7 bases identical to TRBD1. Germline V gene sequence: CDR1 SGHDT, CDR2 YYEEEE. There are 15 residues in the CDR3. V dropped 1 base and J dropped 8; count of bases not matched to a gene: 8. CDR3 region: CASSLSGGVGEKLFF. The CDR3 nucleotides read TGTGCCAGCAGCTTGTCAGGGGGTGTAGGGGAAAAACTGTTTTTT.

The chain has TRBV9 and TRBJ1-2; maybe TRBD1 (5 bases). Germline lookup yields CDR1 SGDLS and CDR2 YYNGEE. This CDR3 has 14 residues. V lost 3 bases, J lost 6 bases, and 15 bases lay in between. The CDR3 DNA is TGTGCCAGCAGCGCTACCGGGACGGAGGATGGCTACACCTTC. Residues: CASSATGTEDGYTF.

This rearrangement joins TRBV9 to TRBJ2-5; 8 bases are a match to TRBD1. The J call is uncertain, as TRBJ2-7 better fits the DNA end. Per germline, CDR1 SGDLS and CDR2 YYNGEE. The CDR3 has 16 amino acids. CDR3 protein: CASSVGPGQDGYEQYF. The CDR3 DNA reads as TGTGCCAGCAGCGTAGGCCCGGGACAGGATGGCTACGAGCAGTACTTC.

This clone was counted a few times. The rearrangement links TRBV18 to TRBJ2-7; D unclear. CDR3 length: 13 residues. Trimming removed 6 bases at V and 7 bases at J, with 16 bases between. Germline V gives CDR1 KGHSH, CDR2 LQKENI. CDR3 DNA sequence: TGTGCCAGCTCTCCTCTCCCAGCGCAGGAGCAGTACTTC. Translated: CASSPLPAQEQYF.

V usage is TRBV18 and J usage is TRBJ2-5, with 7 bases fitting TRBD1. V shed 3 bases, J shed 6 bases, and the junction held 13 bases outside the gene matches. This CDR3 comprises 16 residues. Germline V gene sequence: CDR1 KGHSH, CDR2 LQKENI. CDR3 DNA sequence: TGTGCCAGCTCACCCTCCGGGACAGTCTCCGAAAAGACCCAGTACTTC. Translated, it gives CASSPSGTVSEKTQYF.